Presented here are 8 T cell receptor beta chains from one specimen sequenced in a study of T cells after yellow fever vaccination. TCRdb independently ran MiXCR on the 5' RACE reads; one entry per CDR3 protein. Counted here are a few hundred thousand distinct CDR3 sequences, 8.7% occurring once; the ten biggest clones make up about a sixth. The sample was PBMCs, taken on the day of the first yellow fever vaccination. The receptor source for this set is a man younger than 35 who received the YFV17D yellow fever vaccine.

The gene calls are TRBV12-3 or TRBV12-4 and TRBJ1-5; a weak D match, TRBD1 (5 bases). This CDR3 has 14 amino acids. V was trimmed by 11 bases and J by 4 bases, leaving 18 bases between them. This chain's CDR3 is CAGNPGGPNQPQHF. Written as DNA, the CDR3 is TGTGCCGGCAACCCCGGGGGACCTAATCAGCCCCAGCATTTT.

This clonotype was seen a handful of times. The chain employs TRBV2 and TRBJ1-2; D gene ambiguous. In germline, CDR1 is SNHLY, CDR2 FYNNEI. Trimming removed 6 bases at V and 4 bases at J, with 9 bases between. The CDR3 covers 12 residues. The CDR3 region is CASSERSYGYTF. As DNA, the CDR3 is TGTGCCAGCAGCGAGCGGAGCTATGGCTACACCTTC.

This rearrangement joins TRBV3-1 to TRBJ2-7; D is unclear. This CDR3 is 13 amino acids long. The V end was cut by 2 bases, the J end by 3 bases, with 8 bases between. The germline V gene encodes CDR1 LGHDT and CDR2 YNNKEL (reference sequence). CDR3 protein: CASSQWTNYEQYF. The CDR3 DNA reads as TGTGCCAGCAGCCAATGGACCAACTACGAGCAGTACTTC.

There are many counts of this clonotype. The gene calls are TRBV2 and TRBJ1-1; 7 bases align to TRBD1. The CDR3 spans 11 residues. The V gene end was trimmed by 6 bases and the J gene end by 5 bases; junction bases not matched to a gene: 0. Germline V CDR1 and CDR2: SNHLY, FYNNEI. The CDR3 DNA reads TGTGCCAGCAGACAGGGGACTGAAGCTTTCTTT. Encoded protein: CASRQGTEAFF.

This clonotype appeared a few times. The CDR3 DNA reads as TGTGCCAGCAGCTCACCCGCGGACATTCGGACAGATACGCAGTATTTT. Its protein is CASSSPADIRTDTQYF. The chain is built from TRBV11-2 and TRBJ2-3; TRBD1 is a possible D gene (5 bases). The length of the CDR3 is 16 residues. From germline, CDR1 is SGHAT and CDR2 FQNNGV. V was trimmed by 4 bases and J by 3 bases, leaving 17 bases between them.

V is TRBV5-1 and J is TRBJ1-6, with D maybe TRBD1 (5 bases). Germline V gives CDR1 SGHRS, CDR2 YFSETQ. The germline V and J ends were trimmed by 3 bases and 11 bases, with 18 bases remaining between them. The CDR3 is 15 amino acids. For the CDR3, the DNA is TGCGCCAGCAGCTCGGCGACAGTTAAGAGTGCACCCCTCCACTTT. This encodes CASSSATVKSAPLHF.

The rearrangement uses TRBV30 and TRBJ1-3; D unresolved. Trimming removed 0 bases at V and 6 bases at J, with 18 bases between. This CDR3 has 16 amino acids. Germline CDR1 reads GTSNPN; CDR2 reads SVGIG (reference sequence). The CDR3 bases are TGTGCCTGGAGTGTCGACTTTTTCCCTCCTGCAAACACCATATATTTT. Amino acids: CAWSVDFFPPANTIYF.

In this sample, this clonotype turned up many times. V and J are TRBV27 and TRBJ2-5; D not certain. This CDR3 is 11 amino acids long. Germline V gene sequence: CDR1 MNHEY, CDR2 SMNVEV (reference sequence). The V and J ends lost 11 bases and 5 bases respectively, with 12 bases between them. DNA of the CDR3: TGTGCCTGCCGGCTCCCGGAGACCCAGTACTTC. Translating gives CACRLPETQYF.